This T cell receptor (beta chain) was retrieved from a study of T cell responses to AZD1222 COVID-19 vaccine. General study findings and limits: All repertoire sampling was performed exclusively after the peak T cell response. A mostly white British donor set with more females was recruited, and clonal diversity was possibly underestimated.

Note on this clone: Its antigen remains unidentified.

Sequencing was performed with immunoSEQ multiplex PCR; in TCRdb, only in-frame clones are kept and a portion is missing. The data show 150,000 or so clones, 85% to 95% seen once. With V trimmed by 9 bases and J by 4 bases, 4 bases remained unmatched. The CDR3 extends over 13 amino acids. Looked up from germline, CDR1 is KGHDR and CDR2 is SFDVKD. Sequences were derived from peripheral blood, sampled on day 0 of AZD1222 vaccination. This receptor was identified in an adult in good health. This chain connects TRBV24-1 to TRBJ2-3, with 9 bases identical to TRBD2. The CDR3 is CATQREVADTQYF. CDR3 nucleotide sequence: TGTGCCACCCAGCGGGAGGTTGCAGATACGCAGTATTTT.